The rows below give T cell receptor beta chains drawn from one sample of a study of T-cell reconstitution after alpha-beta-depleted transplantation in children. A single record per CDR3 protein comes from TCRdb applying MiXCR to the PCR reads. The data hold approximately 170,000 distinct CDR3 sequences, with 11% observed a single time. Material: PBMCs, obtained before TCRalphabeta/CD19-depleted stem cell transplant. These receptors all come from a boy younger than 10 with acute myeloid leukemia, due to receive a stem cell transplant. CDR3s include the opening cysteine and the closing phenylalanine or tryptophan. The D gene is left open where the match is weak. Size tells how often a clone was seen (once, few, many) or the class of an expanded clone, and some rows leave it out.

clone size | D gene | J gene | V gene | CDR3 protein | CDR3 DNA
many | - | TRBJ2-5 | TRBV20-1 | CSADRNQETQYF | TGCAGTGCCGACAGGAACCAAGAGACCCAGTACTTC
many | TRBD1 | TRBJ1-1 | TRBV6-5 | CASSYSPGQGDTEAFF | TGTGCCAGCAGTTACTCCCCGGGACAGGGGGACACTGAAGCTTTCTTT
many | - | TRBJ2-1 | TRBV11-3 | CASSSNSEAYNEQFF | TGTGCCAGCAGCTCCAATAGCGAGGCCTACAATGAGCAGTTCTTC
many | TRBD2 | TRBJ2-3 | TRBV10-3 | CAISGSGLAGGPAQYF | TGTGCCATCAGTGGCTCGGGACTAGCGGGAGGGCCGGCGCAGTATTTT
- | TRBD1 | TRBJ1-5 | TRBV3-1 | CACSRSTGDNQPQHF | TGTGCCTGCAGCCGCTCTACAGGGGACAATCAGCCCCAGCATTTT
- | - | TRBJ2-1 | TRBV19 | CASSSGGVQFF | TGTGCCAGTAGTAGCGGGGGCGTGCAGTTCTTC
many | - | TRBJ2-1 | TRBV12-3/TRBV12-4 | CASSWIQGWGGVSSYNEQFF | TGTGCCAGCAGTTGGATACAGGGGTGGGGGGGGGTCAGCTCCTACAATGAGCAGTTCTTC
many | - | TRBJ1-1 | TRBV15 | CATSRDVPSWGAFF | TGTGCCACCAGCAGAGATGTCCCATCTTGGGGGGCTTTCTTT
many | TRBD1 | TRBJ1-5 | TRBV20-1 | CSARRRGPNTGNQPQHF | TGCAGTGCTAGAAGGAGGGGGCCGAATACTGGCAATCAGCCCCAGCATTTT
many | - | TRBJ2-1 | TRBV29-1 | CSAPLNRAENEQFF | TGCAGCGCCCCCCTGAACAGGGCTGAAAATGAGCAGTTCTTC
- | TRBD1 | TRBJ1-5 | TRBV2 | CASSSDRAGQPQHF | TGTGCCAGCAGTTCTGACAGGGCTGGTCAGCCCCAGCATTTT
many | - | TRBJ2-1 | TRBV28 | CASSPRAGSIYNEQFF | TGTGCCAGCAGTCCCCGTGCCGGGAGTATATACAATGAGCAGTTCTTC
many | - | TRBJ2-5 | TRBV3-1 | CASSPYQETQYF | TGTGCCAGCAGCCCGTACCAAGAGACCCAGTACTTC
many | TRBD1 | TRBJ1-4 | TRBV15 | CATSSQIPTGRGEKLFF | TGTGCCACCAGCAGCCAAATACCGACAGGGAGGGGCGAAAAACTGTTTTTT
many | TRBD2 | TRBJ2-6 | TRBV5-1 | CASSYLTSGNSGANVLTF | TGCGCCAGCAGCTACCTGACTAGCGGAAACTCTGGGGCCAACGTCCTGACTTTC
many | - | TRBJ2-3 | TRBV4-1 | CASSQESPAGMADTQYF | TGCGCCAGCAGCCAAGAGAGCCCTGCCGGCATGGCAGATACGCAGTATTTT
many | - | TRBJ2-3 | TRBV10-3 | CAISESRRGDTQYF | TGTGCCATCAGTGAGTCCCGCCGTGGTGATACGCAGTATTTT
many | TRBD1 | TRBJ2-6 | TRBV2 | CASRPGQQYSGANVLTF | TGTGCCAGCCGACCGGGACAGCAGTACTCTGGGGCCAACGTCCTGACTTTC
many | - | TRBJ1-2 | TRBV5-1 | CASSPIVRYGYTF | TGCGCCAGCAGCCCCATCGTGAGGTATGGCTACACCTTC
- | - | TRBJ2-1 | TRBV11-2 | CASSYTNEQFF | TGTGCCAGCAGCTATACAAATGAGCAGTTCTTC
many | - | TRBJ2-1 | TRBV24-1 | CATSGLLDEQFF | TGTGCCACCAGTGGCCTATTAGATGAGCAGTTCTTC
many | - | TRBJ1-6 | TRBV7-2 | CASSRDRSNSPLHF | TGTGCCAGCAGCCGAGACAGAAGTAATTCACCCCTCCACTTT
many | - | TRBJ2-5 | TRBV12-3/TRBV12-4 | CASNRWAEETQYF | TGTGCCAGCAACCGGTGGGCAGAAGAGACCCAGTACTTC
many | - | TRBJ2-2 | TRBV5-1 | CASKGSGNTGELFF | TGCGCCAGCAAGGGTTCAGGGAACACCGGGGAGCTGTTTTTT
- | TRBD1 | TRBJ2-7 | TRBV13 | CASSTTGTGGHEQYF | TGTGCCAGCAGCACGACCGGGACAGGGGGCCACGAGCAGTACTTC
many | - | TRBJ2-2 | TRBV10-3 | CAIPGRGTGELFF | TGTGCCATCCCTGGGAGAGGAACCGGGGAGCTGTTTTTT
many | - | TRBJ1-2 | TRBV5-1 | CASSLERGGNGYTF | TGCGCCAGCAGCTTGGAACGGGGGGGGAATGGCTACACCTTC
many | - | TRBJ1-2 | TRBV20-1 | CSARDPGEPYGYTF | TGCAGTGCTAGAGATCCAGGGGAGCCCTATGGCTACACCTTC
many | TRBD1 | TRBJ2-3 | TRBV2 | CASSDGRGHTDTQYF | TGTGCCAGCAGTGACGGCAGGGGGCACACAGATACGCAGTATTTT
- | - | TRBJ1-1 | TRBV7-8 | CASSRRDRGAEAFF | TGTGCCAGCAGCCGAAGAGACAGAGGAGCTGAAGCTTTCTTT
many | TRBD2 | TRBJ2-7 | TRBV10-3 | CAISATSGSSYEQYF | TGTGCCATCAGCGCGACTAGCGGGAGCTCCTACGAGCAGTACTTC
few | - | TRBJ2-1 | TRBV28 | CASRAGRDAYNEQFF | TGTGCCAGCAGAGCTGGGCGGGACGCCTACAATGAGCAGTTCTTC
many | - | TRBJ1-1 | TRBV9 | CASSVGGVGTEAFF | TGTGCCAGCAGCGTAGGGGGGGTTGGCACTGAAGCTTTCTTT
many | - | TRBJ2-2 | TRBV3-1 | CASSPGQNTGELFF | TGTGCCAGCAGCCCGGGGCAGAACACCGGGGAGCTGTTTTTT
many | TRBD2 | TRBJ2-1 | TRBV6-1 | CASSTQRGGPNEQFF | TGTGCCAGCAGTACCCAGCGGGGGGGCCCCAATGAGCAGTTCTTC
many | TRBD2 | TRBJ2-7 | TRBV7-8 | CASSLARTSGGISYEQYF | TGTGCCAGCAGCTTAGCTCGGACTAGCGGGGGCATCTCCTACGAGCAGTACTTC
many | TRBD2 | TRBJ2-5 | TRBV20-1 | CSARVAGGPETQYF | TGCAGTGCTAGGGTTGCGGGGGGTCCAGAGACCCAGTACTTC
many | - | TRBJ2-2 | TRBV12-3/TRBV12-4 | CASTPDRFYNTGELFF | TGTGCCAGCACCCCTGACAGGTTTTATAACACCGGGGAGCTGTTTTTT
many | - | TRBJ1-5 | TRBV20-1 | CSARDGQGYQPQHF | TGCAGTGCTAGAGATGGGCAGGGATATCAGCCCCAGCATTTT
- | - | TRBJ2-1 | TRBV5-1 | CASSLAQGRYNEQLF | TGCGCCAGCAGCTTGGCCCAGGGGCGTTACAACGAGCAGCTCTTC
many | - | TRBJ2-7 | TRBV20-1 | CSASRGGEQYF | TGCAGTGCTAGTAGGGGGGGCGAGCAGTACTTC
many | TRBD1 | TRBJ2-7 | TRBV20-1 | CSAVQGAGEQYF | TGCAGTGCCGTACAGGGGGCGGGTGAGCAGTACTTC
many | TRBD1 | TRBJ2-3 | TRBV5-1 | CASSRGTGGTFSTDTQYF | TGCGCCAGCAGCCGTGGGACAGGGGGCACCTTTAGCACAGATACGCAGTATTTT
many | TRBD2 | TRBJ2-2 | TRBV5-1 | CASSQPGLAGVGSVRELFF | TGCGCCAGCAGCCAACCGGGACTAGCGGGAGTCGGGTCGGTCCGGGAGCTGTTTTTT
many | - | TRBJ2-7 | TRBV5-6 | CASSLDRNEQYF | TGTGCCAGCAGCTTGGACAGGAACGAGCAGTACTTC
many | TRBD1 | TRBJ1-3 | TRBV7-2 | CASSSLGQGSGNTIYF | TGTGCCAGCAGCTCCTTAGGACAGGGGTCTGGAAACACCATATATTTT
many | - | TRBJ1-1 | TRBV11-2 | CASSFGQANTEAFF | TGTGCCAGCAGCTTCGGACAAGCTAACACTGAAGCTTTCTTT
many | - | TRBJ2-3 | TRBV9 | CASSVAGDVTDTQYF | TGTGCCAGCAGCGTAGCGGGGGATGTCACAGATACGCAGTATTTT
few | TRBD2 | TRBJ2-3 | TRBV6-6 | CASSLGRPLVLAGDTQYF | TGTGCCAGCAGTCTAGGGCGTCCGCTAGTCTTAGCGGGGGATACGCAGTATTTT
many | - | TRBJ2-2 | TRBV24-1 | CATSDSMGPPGELFF | TGTGCCACCAGTGATTCCATGGGACCCCCCGGGGAGCTGTTTTTT
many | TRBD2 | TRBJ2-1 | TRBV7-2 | CASRLGGDNEQFF | TGTGCCAGCAGATTGGGGGGGGACAATGAGCAGTTCTTC